This TCR beta chain emerged from a study of T-cell reconstitution after alpha-beta-depleted transplantation in children. Overall study results and limits: It was surviving recipient T cells and thymic progenitors that gave some patients high TCRbeta diversity at day 60. Expanded graft clones numbering several hundred reportedly gave rise to alpha-beta T cells about two months after transplant. Hyperexpanded clones declined; after one year, newly produced T cells mostly supplied diversity.

Using unique molecular identifiers, the investigators prepared the TCRbeta library. Each CDR3 protein is one row after TCRdb ran MiXCR on the PCR reads. There are 32,000 or so distinct CDR3 sequences in the sample; about 6.7% occur only once, and about 27% lies in the top ten. Germline CDR1 and CDR2: ENHRY and SYGVKD. The CDR3 has 15 amino acids. V trimming: 3 bases; J trimming: 8 bases; junction bases outside the gene matches: 7. This clonotype has ten or more counts. Its target is not known. The rearrangement uses TRBV10-3 and TRBJ2-1; TRBD1 agrees at 10 bases. This clonotype was sampled from a child under two years old who had a stem cell transplant for acute myeloid leukemia, so the T cells may come from the graft donor. The sample was peripheral blood, taken 60 days after TCRalphabeta/CD19-depleted stem cell transplant. The CDR3 DNA reads TGTGCCATCAGTGATAGGACAGGGGGAGGCGATGAGCAGTTCTTC. It yields the protein CAISDRTGGGDEQFF.